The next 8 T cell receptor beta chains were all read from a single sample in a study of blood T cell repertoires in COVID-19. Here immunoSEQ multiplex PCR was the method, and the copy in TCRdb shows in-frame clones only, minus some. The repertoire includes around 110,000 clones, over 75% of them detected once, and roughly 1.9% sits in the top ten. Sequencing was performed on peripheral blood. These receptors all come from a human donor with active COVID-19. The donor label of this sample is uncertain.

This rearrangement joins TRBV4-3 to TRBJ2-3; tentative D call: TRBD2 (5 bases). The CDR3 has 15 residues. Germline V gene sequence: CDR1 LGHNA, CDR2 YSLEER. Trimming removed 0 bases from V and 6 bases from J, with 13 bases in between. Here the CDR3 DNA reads TGCGCCAGCAGCCAAGATAGTCGTGGCGGGGATACGCAGTATTTT. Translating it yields CASSQDSRGGDTQYF.

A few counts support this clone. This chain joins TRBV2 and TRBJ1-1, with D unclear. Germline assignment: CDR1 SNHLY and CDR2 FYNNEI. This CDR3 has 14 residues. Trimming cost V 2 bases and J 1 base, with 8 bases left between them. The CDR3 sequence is CASSELTGNTEAFF. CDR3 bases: TGTGCCAGCAGTGAACTTACCGGGAACACTGAAGCTTTCTTT.

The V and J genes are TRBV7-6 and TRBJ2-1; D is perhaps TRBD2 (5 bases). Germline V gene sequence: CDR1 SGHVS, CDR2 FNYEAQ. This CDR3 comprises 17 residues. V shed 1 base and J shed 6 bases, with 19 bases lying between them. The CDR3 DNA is TGTGCCAGCAGCTTAGGAATTGGAGGAAACGAGGCCAATGAGCAGTTCTTC. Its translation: CASSLGIGGNEANEQFF.

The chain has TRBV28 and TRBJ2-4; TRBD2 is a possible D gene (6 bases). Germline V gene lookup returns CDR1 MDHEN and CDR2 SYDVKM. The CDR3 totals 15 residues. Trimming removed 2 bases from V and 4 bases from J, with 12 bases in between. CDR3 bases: TGTGCCAGCAGTTTAGGGGGGAGTAGGAAAAACATTCAGTACTTC. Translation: CASSLGGSRKNIQYF.

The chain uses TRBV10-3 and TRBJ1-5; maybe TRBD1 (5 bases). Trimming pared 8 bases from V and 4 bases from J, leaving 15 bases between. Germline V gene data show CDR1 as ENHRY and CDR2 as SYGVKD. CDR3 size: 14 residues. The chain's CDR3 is CAIWGGVRNQPQHF. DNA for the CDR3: TGTGCCATCTGGGGGGGGGTGCGAAATCAGCCCCAGCATTTT.

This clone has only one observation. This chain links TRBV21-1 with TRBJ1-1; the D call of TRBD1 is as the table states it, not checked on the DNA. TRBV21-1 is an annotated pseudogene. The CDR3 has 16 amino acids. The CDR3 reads CASSKHRDRVNTEAFF. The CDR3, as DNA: TGTGCCAGCAGCAAACACCGGGACAGGGTCAACACTGAAGCTTTCTTT.

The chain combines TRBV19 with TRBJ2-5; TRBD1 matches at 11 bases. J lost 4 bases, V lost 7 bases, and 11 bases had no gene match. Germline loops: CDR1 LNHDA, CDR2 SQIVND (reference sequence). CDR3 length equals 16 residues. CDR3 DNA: TGTGCCAGTATCCCTCGCGTGGGGACAGGGGGAGAGACCCAGTACTTC. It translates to CASIPRVGTGGETQYF.

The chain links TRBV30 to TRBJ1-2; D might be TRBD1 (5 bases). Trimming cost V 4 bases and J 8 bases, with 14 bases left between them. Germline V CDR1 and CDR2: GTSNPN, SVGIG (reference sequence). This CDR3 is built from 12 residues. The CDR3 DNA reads TGTGCCTGGACCGGGACTGAGGGCGGCTACACCTTC. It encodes CAWTGTEGGYTF.